This T cell receptor (beta chain) was identified in a study of PD-L1 blockade in urothelial cancer (dated by TCRdb to the late 2010s). Regarding the research as a whole: All patients started therapy in the mid-2010s and received atezolizumab 1,200 mg intravenously every 3 weeks. Somatic, immune and clinical correlates of response to PD-L1 blockade with atezolizumab in urothelial cancer were the focus of an exploratory multi-omic analysis. Durable clinical benefit was defined as progression-free survival longer than 6 months, and TCR features were also tested against progression-free and overall survival. In the same patients, pretreatment tumors underwent whole exome sequencing and RNA sequencing in addition to TCR sequencing. Blood samples gave median yields of about 140,000 T cells and 80,000 to 90,000 unique TCRs, along with a median clonality of about 0.084. Under 10 patients reached durable clinical benefit, while 20 patients did not. Blood samples were analyzed at two time points: 3 weeks after treatment start (second dose) and 6 weeks after treatment start. Around 29 patients had pretreatment blood TCR-seq, some 24 had at least one posttreatment blood collection, and some 24 had tumor TCR-seq. About 90% of the 29 patients were males with bladder-origin urothelial cancer, and about 60% of the roughly 29 reported a prior smoking history. Pretreatment tumor samples, along with matched peripheral blood collected serially before and after atezolizumab treatment, underwent TCR sequencing. An ECOG performance status of 0 or 1 was recorded for the patients, and 0 to 3 prior chemotherapy regimens had been received by the patients. Broad study findings and their caveats: Small sample size (n ≈ 27) and many exploratory analyses mean the results are intended to be hypothesis-generating. A pretreatment peripheral blood TCR clonality below the median was linked to improved progression-free and overall survival. Greater expansion of tumor-associated TCR clones in peripheral blood 3 weeks after the start of treatment was observed in patients with durable benefit (n of about 24, p = 0.022).

CDR1 and CDR2 are read off the germline V gene as SGHAT and FQNNGV. Germline trimming amounts to 5 bases on V and 3 bases on J, with 6 as the count of junction bases outside the gene matches. From cysteine to phenylalanine, the CDR3 is 14 amino acids long. The retained sequence is limited to the CDR3, 42 bases, with the frame set at the first base. To estimate absolute template abundance from read counts, synthetic TCR analog templates were spiked into each PCR. Using the immunoSEQ assay, TCRbeta CDR3 regions were amplified from genomic DNA with bias-controlled V and J gene primers. Sequencing of rearranged TCRbeta segments was performed at approximately 20X coverage. The authors processed their data as follows. Sequencing errors were corrected by clustering and CDR3s were annotated against IMGT to assign V, D and J genes. Only productive TCRbeta rearrangements were used in downstream analyses, excluding out-of-frame or stop-codon sequences. Clonality was computed as one minus Shannon entropy normalized by the log of the number of unique productive sequences. Clones differing between time points or between blood and tumor were identified using Fisher's exact test with Benjamini-Hochberg correction, with an adjusted p below 0.01 applied as the threshold. What TCRdb holds here is the immuneACCESS table cut down to in-frame rearrangements. Part of the clones is not present; checked against another copy, under half of the missing clones reflect an unresolved V gene, and the others are unexplained. D and trimming come from the DNA, and the V and J calls and clone size come from that table. This sample holds around 66,000 clones; roughly 86% were observed only once. Together, the top ten hold over 9% of the sample.

The time point label, as the study defines it: peripheral blood 6 weeks after treatment start. The cohort comprised about 30 patients with locally advanced or metastatic urothelial carcinoma treated at Memorial Sloan Kettering on a trial protocol. Peripheral blood mononuclear cells were collected from each patient pretreatment and during treatment, giving between 1 and 8 total time points per patient. The Qiagen DNeasy Blood extraction kit was used to purify genomic DNA from total PBMCs and tumor samples. PBMCs were collected pretreatment and during treatment, and were isolated and stored as previously described. Note on this clone: What antigen it recognizes has not been identified. No qualities accompany the bases; no much larger clone lies one base away.

Specimen: PBMCs, collected around atezolizumab (anti-PD-L1) treatment. The chain couples TRBV11-2 to TRBJ2-7; 8 nucleotides in the junction match TRBD1. This receptor was obtained from a man aged 55 to 69 with urothelial cancer. The DNA is TGTGCCAGCAGCCCAGGGGGCAGCCTCTACGAGCAGTACTTC. Translated, this gives CASSPGGSLYEQYF.